Presented here are 8 T cell receptor beta chains from one specimen sequenced in a study of radiotherapy plus CTLA-4 blockade in lung cancer. The method was immunoSEQ multiplex PCR; TCRdb's version includes in-frame clones alone and lacks a portion of them. Among approximately 110,000 clones listed, 81% were seen once. The sequences come from peripheral blood, collected from a patient treated with radiotherapy plus ipilimumab. The receptors here all came from a human donor with non-small cell lung cancer that progressed on radiotherapy plus ipilimumab. Some clones in this sample may be carry-over from other donors' samples.

The DNA for the CDR3 is TGTGCCAGCAGCCAAGAACAGGGGGCAGGTGGAGAGACCCAGTACTTC. It specifies CASSQEQGAGGETQYF. The gene calls are TRBV4-2 and TRBJ2-5, with 9 bases fitting TRBD1. The germline gives CDR1 LGHNA, CDR2 YNFKEQ. The CDR3 has 16 residues. With V trimmed by 0 bases and J by 4 bases, 6 bases remained unmatched.

This rearrangement joins TRBV10-2 to TRBJ2-5, with 8 nucleotides matching TRBD1. Trimming cost V 9 bases and J 3 bases; bases outside gene matches: 21. The CDR3 consists of 18 residues. Looked up from germline, CDR1 is WSHSY and CDR2 is SAAADI. As DNA, the CDR3 is TGCGCCAGTACACCTTTGAGAAAAACCGGGACAGGCGAAGAGACCCAGTACTTC. Its translation: CASTPLRKTGTGEETQYF.

This sequence joins TRBV6-1 and TRBJ1-5; unclear D gene. The CDR3 extends over 11 amino acids. Germline V gives CDR1 MNHNS, CDR2 SASEGT. V was clipped by 5 bases and J by 7 bases, with 6 bases between them. CDR3 nucleotide sequence: TGTGCCAGCAGTAAGGGACAGCCCCAGCATTTT. This translates into CASSKGQPQHF.

The chain links TRBV6-1 to TRBJ2-2; weak D call: TRBD2 (6 bases). V was cut by 6 bases and J by 2 bases, with 13 bases left in between. The germline CDR1 and CDR2 sequences are MNHNS and SASEGT. This CDR3 has 15 residues. Here the CDR3 DNA reads TGTGCCAGCAGACATGGGACTGTAAACACCGGGGAGCTGTTTTTT. Its protein is CASRHGTVNTGELFF.

Remarks on this clone: The sample holds other DNA sequences that translate to the same CDR3. V usage is TRBV5-1 and J usage is TRBJ2-7; no clear D. In germline, CDR1 is SGHRS, CDR2 YFSETQ. The V end was cut by 2 bases, the J end by 3 bases, with 9 bases between. The CDR3 totals 13 residues. The CDR3 region has the DNA TGCGCCAGCAGCTTCGCAGAAAACTACGAGCAGTACTTC. It codes for CASSFAENYEQYF.

V usage is TRBV18 and J usage is TRBJ1-6; TRBD1 matches at 8 bases. V dropped 3 bases and J dropped 8; count of bases not matched to a gene: 6. The germline gives CDR1 KGHSH, CDR2 LQKENI. The CDR3 has 15 amino acids. DNA of the CDR3: TGTGCCAGCTCACCGACGCCAGGGGGCGATTCACCCCTCCACTTT. Its protein is CASSPTPGGDSPLHF. Together with reference TRBV18 and TRBJ1-6, the CDR3 gives the full variable domain: NAGVMQNPRHLVRRRGQEARLRCSPMKGHSHVYWYRQLPEEGLKFMVYLQKENIIDESGMPKERFSAEFPKEGPSILRIQQVVRGDSAAYFCASSPTPGGDSPLHFGNGTRLTVT.

A single count supports this clone. The chain is built from TRBV10-3 and TRBJ1-2, with 8 positions matching TRBD1. The CDR3 is 13 residues long. Trimming removed 7 bases from V and 5 bases from J; junction bases left unmatched: 6. Germline V CDR1 and CDR2: ENHRY, SYGVKD. The CDR3 protein is CAINPQGGYGYTF. Written as DNA, the CDR3 is TGTGCCATCAATCCACAGGGGGGGTATGGCTACACCTTC.

The chain recombines TRBV27 with TRBJ2-1; unclear D gene. This CDR3 comprises 15 residues. The V gene lost 6 bases and the J gene lost 2 bases, with 14 bases spanning the gap. Germline V CDR1 and CDR2: MNHEY, SMNVEV (reference sequence). As DNA, the CDR3 is TGTGCCAGCAGCTACCAAGGCGAAGCCTACAATGAGCAGTTCTTC. Translating it yields CASSYQGEAYNEQFF.